This T cell receptor (beta chain) was recorded in a study of T cell repertoires in cytomegalovirus infection (dated by TCRdb to about 2019). Notes on the research overall: Donor HLA type was relevant to the analysis, because carriage of CMV infection together with the matching HLA type was indicated by public TCR beta signatures. Broad study findings and their caveats: In the ex vivo response, HLA-C-restricted CMV-specific TCR beta clonotypes were dominant, and in two of eight donors the single most frequent clonotype came from this HLA-C-restricted group. Carriers of CMV infection plus the relevant HLA type were discriminated by the cumulative frequency of public TCR beta family members in the study cohort and in an independent approximately 340-donor cohort.

At least ten counts were recorded for this clonotype. Its antigen has not been determined. No per-base quality is available; no much larger clone lies one base away. Relative to germline, V is 5 bases shorter and J is 5 bases shorter, with 13 bases between their ends. The CDR3 sequence holds 14 residues, the cysteine and phenylalanine included. Only CDR3 DNA remains: 42 bases, in frame from the first base. Sequencing instrument: Illumina HiSeq 1500. Starting from the raw public reads, TCRdb applied fastp trimming at Q25, assembled clones with MiXCR and retained in-frame beta chains. For every CDR3 protein sequence, its rows merge into one entry that carries the most common genes and DNA. This sample holds roughly 600,000 distinct CDR3 sequences; 20% to 25% were observed only once. Approximately 8% of the sample comes from the top ten.

The sequence joins TRBV12-3 or TRBV12-4 to TRBJ1-5, with TRBD1 as a weak D call on 6 bases. The sequenced sample was CD8+ T cells from PBMCs. The source of this sequence is a human donor in good health (CMV status not recorded). Some clones in this sample may be carry-over from other donors' samples. The nucleotide sequence reads TGTGCCAGCAGTAACAGGGTTTTGGATCAGCCCCAGCATTTT. Its translation reads: CASSNRVLDQPQHF.